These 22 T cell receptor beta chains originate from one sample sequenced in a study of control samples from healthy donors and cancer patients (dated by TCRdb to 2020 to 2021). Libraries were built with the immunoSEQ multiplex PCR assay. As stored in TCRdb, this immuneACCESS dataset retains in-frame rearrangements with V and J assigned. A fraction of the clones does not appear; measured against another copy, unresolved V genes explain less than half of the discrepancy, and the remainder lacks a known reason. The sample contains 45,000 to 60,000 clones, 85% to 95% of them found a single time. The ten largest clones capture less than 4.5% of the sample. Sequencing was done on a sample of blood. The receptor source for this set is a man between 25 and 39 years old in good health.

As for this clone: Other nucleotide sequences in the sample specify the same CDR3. The CDR3 here is CAFGRGANSYEQYF. The CDR3, as DNA: TGTGCCTTCGGAAGGGGCGCAAATTCCTACGAGCAGTACTTC. The J gene is TRBJ2-7, the V gene TRBV30, with D perhaps TRBD1 (5 bases). Germline CDR1 GTSNPN, CDR2 SVGIG (reference sequence). This CDR3 region has 14 residues. Trimming removed 7 bases from V and 1 base from J, with 17 bases in between.

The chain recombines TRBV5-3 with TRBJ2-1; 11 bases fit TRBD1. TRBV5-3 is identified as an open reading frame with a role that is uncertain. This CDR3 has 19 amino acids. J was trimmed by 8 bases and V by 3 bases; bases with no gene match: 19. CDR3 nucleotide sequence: TGTGCCAGAAGCTCGGTGACACTGCCCGGGACAGGGGGGATAGATGAGCAGTTCTTC. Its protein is CARSSVTLPGTGGIDEQFF.

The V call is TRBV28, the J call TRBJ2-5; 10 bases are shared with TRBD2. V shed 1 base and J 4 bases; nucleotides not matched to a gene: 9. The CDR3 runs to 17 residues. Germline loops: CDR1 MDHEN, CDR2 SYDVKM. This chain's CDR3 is CASSLLASGRGRETQYF. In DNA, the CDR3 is TGTGCCAGCAGTTTATTGGCTAGCGGGAGAGGTAGAGAGACCCAGTACTTC.

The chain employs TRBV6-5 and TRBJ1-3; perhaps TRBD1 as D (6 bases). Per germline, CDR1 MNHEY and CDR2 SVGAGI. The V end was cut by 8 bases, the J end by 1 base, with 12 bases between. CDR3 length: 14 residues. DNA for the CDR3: TGTGCCAGCGGGGAGGGGGAATCTGGAAACACCATATATTTT. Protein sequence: CASGEGESGNTIYF.

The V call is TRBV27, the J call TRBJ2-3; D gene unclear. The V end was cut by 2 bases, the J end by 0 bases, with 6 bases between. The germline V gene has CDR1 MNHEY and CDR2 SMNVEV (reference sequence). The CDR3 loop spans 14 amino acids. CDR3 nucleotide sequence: TGTGCCAGCAGTTTAACCGGGAGCACAGATACGCAGTATTTT. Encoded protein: CASSLTGSTDTQYF.

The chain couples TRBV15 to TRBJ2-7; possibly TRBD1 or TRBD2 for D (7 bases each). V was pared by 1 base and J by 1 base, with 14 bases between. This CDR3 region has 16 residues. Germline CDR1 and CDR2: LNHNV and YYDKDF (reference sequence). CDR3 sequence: CATSRGEGAFSYEQYF. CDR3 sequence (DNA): TGTGCCACCAGCAGAGGGGAGGGGGCGTTTTCCTACGAGCAGTACTTC.

CDR3 DNA sequence: TGCGCCAGCAGCCAGGACCGGGCCTCGGGAGGCTACACCTTC. It yields the protein CASSQDRASGGYTF. J is TRBJ1-2 and V is TRBV4-3; D is unresolved. This CDR3 has 14 amino acids. Germline lookup yields CDR1 LGHNA and CDR2 YSLEER. Trimming removed 3 bases at V and 8 bases at J, with 16 bases between.

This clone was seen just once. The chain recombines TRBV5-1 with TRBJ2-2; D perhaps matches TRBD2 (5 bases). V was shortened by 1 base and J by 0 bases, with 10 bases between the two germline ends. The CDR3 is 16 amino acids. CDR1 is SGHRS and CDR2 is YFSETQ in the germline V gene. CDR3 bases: TGCGCCAGCAGCTTGAGAAGCGGAACGAACACCGGGGAGCTGTTTTTT. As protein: CASSLRSGTNTGELFF.

CDR3 bases: TGTGCCATCAGTGATAGGATGGGGGGAGAGACCCAGTACTTC. Translated: CAISDRMGGETQYF. The rearrangement links TRBV10-3 to TRBJ2-5; D might be TRBD2 (6 bases). The length of the CDR3 is 14 residues. CDR1 is ENHRY and CDR2 is SYGVKD in the germline V gene. Trimming removed 3 bases from V and 4 bases from J, with 12 bases in between.

This CDR3 is CASSDSIEGQHLETQYF. The CDR3, as DNA: TGTGCCAGCAGTGACTCGATTGAAGGACAGCATCTGGAGACCCAGTACTTC. The rearrangement joins TRBV6-4 to TRBJ2-5, with a tentative D call TRBD1 (6 bases). Trimming shortened V by 0 bases and J by 5 bases, and 19 bases separated the two germline ends. Per the germline V gene, CDR1 is MRHNA and CDR2 is SNTAGT. The CDR3 covers 17 residues.

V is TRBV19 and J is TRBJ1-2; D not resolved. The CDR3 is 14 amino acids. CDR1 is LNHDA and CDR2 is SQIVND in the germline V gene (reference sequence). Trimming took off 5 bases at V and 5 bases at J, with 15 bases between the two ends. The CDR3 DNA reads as TGTGCCAGTAGTGCCTCCGGAGCTCCTTATGGCTACACCTTC. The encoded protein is CASSASGAPYGYTF. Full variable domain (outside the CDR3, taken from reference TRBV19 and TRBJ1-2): DGGITQSPKYLFRKEGQNVTLSCEQNLNHDAMYWYRQDPGQGLRLIYYSQIVNDFQKGDIAEGYSVSREKKESFPLTVTSAQKNPTAFYLCASSASGAPYGYTFGSGTRLTVV.

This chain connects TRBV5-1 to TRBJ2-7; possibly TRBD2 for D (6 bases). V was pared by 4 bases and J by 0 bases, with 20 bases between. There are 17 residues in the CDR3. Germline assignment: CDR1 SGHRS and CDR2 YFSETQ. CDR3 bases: TGCGCCAGCAGCCTCGGCCCTTATGCGGGAAACTCCTACGAGCAGTACTTC. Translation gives CASSLGPYAGNSYEQYF. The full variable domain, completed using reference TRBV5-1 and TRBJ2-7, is KAGVTQTPRYLIKTRGQQVTLSCSPISGHRSVSWYQQTPGQGLQFLFEYFSETQRNKGNFPGRFSGRQFSNSRSEMNVSTLELGDSALYLCASSLGPYAGNSYEQYFGPGTRLTVT.

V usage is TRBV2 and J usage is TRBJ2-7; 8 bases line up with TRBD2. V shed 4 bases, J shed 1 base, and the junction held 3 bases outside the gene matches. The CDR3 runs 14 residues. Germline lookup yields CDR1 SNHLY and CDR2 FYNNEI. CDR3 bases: TGTGCCAGCAGTGGCGGGAGGTTGTCCTACGAGCAGTACTTC. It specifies CASSGGRLSYEQYF.

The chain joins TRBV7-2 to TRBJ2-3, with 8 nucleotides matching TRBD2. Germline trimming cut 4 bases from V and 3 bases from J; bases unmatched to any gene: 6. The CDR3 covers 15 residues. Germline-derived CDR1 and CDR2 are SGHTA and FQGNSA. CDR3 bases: TGTGCCAGCAGCTGGGCGGGGGGTCAGACAGATACGCAGTATTTT. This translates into CASSWAGGQTDTQYF.

As DNA, the CDR3 is TGTGCCAGCAGTACCGGGGGTAGCTCCTACGAGCAGTACTTC. Encoded protein: CASSTGGSSYEQYF. The gene calls are TRBV4-2 and TRBJ2-7; D perhaps matches TRBD2 (6 bases). Trimming stripped 6 bases from V and 0 bases from J, with 12 bases between. Germline lookup yields CDR1 LGHNA and CDR2 YNFKEQ. This CDR3 region has 14 residues.

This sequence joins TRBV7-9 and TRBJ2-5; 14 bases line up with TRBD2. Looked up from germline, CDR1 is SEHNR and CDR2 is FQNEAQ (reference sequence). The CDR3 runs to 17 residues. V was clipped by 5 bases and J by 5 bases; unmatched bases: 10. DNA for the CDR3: TGTGCCAGCAGCACATCCGGGACTAGCGGGAGTTGGGAGACCCAGTACTTC. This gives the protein CASSTSGTSGSWETQYF.

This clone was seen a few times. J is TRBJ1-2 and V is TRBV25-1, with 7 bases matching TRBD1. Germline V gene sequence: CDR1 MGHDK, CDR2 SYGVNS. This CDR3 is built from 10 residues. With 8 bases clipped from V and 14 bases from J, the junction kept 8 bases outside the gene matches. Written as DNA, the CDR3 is TGTGCCAGCGGCGGGACAGAGCCAACCTTC. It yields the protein CASGGTEPTF.

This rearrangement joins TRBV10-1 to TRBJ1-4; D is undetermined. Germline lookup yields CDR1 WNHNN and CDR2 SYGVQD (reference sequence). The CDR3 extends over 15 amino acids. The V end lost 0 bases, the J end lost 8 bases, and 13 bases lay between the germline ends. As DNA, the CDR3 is TGCGCCAGCAGTGAGTCAATAAACATCGGGGAAAAACTGTTTTTT. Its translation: CASSESINIGEKLFF.

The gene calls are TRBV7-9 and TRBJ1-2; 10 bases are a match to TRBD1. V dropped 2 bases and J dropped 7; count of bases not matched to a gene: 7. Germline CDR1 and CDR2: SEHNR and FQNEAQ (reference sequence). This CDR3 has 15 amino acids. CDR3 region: CASSLSTGGLSGYTF. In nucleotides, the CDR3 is TGTGCCAGCAGCTTATCGACAGGGGGCCTATCTGGCTACACCTTC. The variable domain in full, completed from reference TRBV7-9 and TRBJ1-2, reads DTGVSQNPRHKITKRGQNVTFRCDPISEHNRLYWYRQTLGQGPEFLTYFQNEAQLEKSRLLSDRFSAERPKGSFSTLEIQRTEQGDSAMYLCASSLSTGGLSGYTFGSGTRLTVV.

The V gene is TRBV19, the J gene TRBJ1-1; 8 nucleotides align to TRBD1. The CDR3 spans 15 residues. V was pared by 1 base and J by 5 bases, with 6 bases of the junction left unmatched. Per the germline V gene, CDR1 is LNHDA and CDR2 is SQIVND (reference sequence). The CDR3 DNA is TGTGCCAGTAGTATAGGTGGGACAGGCCAAACTGAAGCTTTCTTT. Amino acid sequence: CASSIGGTGQTEAFF.

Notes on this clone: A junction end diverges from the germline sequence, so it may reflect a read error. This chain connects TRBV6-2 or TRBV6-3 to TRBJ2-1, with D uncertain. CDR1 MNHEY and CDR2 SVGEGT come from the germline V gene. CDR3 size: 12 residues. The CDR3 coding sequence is TGTGCCAGCAGTACAAACTACGATGAGCAGTTCTTC. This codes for CASSTNYDEQFF.

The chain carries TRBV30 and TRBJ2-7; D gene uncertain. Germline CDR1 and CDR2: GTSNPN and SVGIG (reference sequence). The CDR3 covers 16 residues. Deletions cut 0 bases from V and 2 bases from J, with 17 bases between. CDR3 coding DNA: TGTGCCTGGAGTGTAGCATCCCTGCCGGCCCCCTACGAGCAGTACTTC. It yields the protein CAWSVASLPAPYEQYF.